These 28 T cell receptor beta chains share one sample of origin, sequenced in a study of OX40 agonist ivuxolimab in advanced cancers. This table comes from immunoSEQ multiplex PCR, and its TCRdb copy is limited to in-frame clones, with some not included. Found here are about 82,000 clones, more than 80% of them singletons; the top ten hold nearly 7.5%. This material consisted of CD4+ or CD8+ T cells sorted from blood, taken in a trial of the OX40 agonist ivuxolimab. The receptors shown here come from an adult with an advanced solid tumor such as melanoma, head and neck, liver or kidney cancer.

The CDR3 protein is CASSSSFGNTEAFF. In nucleotides, the CDR3 is TGTGCCAGCAGCTCCTCGTTCGGAAACACTGAAGCTTTCTTT. V is TRBV9 and J is TRBJ1-1; no reliable D call. Germline V gene data show CDR1 as SGDLS and CDR2 as YYNGEE. The length of the CDR3 is 14 residues. With 4 bases removed from V and 2 bases from J, the gap between germline ends came to 12 bases.

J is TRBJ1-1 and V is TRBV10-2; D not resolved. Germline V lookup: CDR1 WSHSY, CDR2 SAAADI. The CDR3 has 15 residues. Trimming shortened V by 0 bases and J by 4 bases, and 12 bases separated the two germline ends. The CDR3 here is CASSESGQRLTEAFF. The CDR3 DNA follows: TGCGCCAGCAGTGAGTCAGGCCAGAGACTCACTGAAGCTTTCTTT.

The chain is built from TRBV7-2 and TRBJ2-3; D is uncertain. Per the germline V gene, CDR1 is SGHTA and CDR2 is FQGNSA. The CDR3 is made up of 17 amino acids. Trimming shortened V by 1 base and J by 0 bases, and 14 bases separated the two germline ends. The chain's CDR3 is CASSLVGGTTSTDTQYF. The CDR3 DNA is TGTGCCAGCAGCTTAGTAGGCGGAACTACTAGCACAGATACGCAGTATTTT.

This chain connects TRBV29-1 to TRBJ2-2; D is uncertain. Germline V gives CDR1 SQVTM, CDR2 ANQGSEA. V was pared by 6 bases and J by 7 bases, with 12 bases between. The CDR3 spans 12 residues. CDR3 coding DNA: TGCAGCGTAGGGCAGGCGAACGGGGAGCTGTTTTTT. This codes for CSVGQANGELFF.

CDR3 residues: CASSFGFVTGAMYEQYF. For the CDR3, the DNA is TGTGCCAGCAGCTTTGGTTTTGTTACAGGGGCAATGTACGAGCAGTACTTC. The chain combines TRBV7-9 with TRBJ2-7, with 7 bases lining up with TRBD1. This CDR3 contains 17 residues. Germline V lookup: CDR1 SEHNR, CDR2 FQNEAQ (reference sequence). The V segment lost 3 bases and the J segment 4 bases; nucleotides outside the gene matches: 15.

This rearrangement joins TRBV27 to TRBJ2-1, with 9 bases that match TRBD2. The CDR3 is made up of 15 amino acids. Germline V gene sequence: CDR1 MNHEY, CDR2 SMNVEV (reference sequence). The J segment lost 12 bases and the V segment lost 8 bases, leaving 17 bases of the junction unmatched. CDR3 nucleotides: TGTGCCAGCCTTCCTGGGCTAGCGGGACCAGGGCGGCAGTTCTTC. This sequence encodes CASLPGLAGPGRQFF.

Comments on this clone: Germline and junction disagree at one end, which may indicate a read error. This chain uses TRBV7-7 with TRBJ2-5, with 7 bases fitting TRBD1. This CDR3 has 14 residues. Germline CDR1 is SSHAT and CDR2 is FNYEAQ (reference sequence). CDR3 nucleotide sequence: TGTGCTAGCAGCTGGGGGACAGTCCAAGAGACCCAGTACTTC. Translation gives CASSWGTVQETQYF.

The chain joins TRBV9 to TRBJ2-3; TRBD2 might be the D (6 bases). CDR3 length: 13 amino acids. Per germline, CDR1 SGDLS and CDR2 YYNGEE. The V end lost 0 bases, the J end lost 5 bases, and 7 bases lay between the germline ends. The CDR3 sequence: CASSVVSGDTQYF. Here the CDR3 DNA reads TGTGCCAGCAGCGTAGTTAGCGGAGATACGCAGTATTTT. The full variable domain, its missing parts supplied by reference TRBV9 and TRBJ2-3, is DSGVTQTPKHLITATGQRVTLRCSPRSGDLSVYWYQQSLDQGLQFLIQYYNGEERAKGNILERFSAQQFPDLHSELNLSSLELGDSALYFCASSVVSGDTQYFGPGTRLTVL.

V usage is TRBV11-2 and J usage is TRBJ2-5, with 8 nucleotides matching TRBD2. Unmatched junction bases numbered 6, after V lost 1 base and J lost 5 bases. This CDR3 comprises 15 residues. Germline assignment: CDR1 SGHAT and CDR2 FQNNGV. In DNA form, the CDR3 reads TGTGCCAGCAGCTTAGCGGGAGGGGAGGTGGAGACCCAGTACTTC. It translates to CASSLAGGEVETQYF.

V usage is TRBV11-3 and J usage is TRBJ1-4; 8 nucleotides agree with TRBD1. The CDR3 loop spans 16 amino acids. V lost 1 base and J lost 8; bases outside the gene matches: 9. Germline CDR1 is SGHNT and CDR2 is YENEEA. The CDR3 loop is CASSLGRTGFREKLFF. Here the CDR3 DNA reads TGTGCCAGCAGCTTAGGACGGACAGGGTTCCGGGAAAAACTGTTTTTT.

The CDR3, as DNA: TGTGCCAGCAGCTTTCAAGACGGGCAACTGTTTTTT. The encoded protein is CASSFQDGQLFF. The genes are TRBV5-4 and TRBJ1-4; no definite D call. CDR3 length: 12 amino acids. Germline V lookup: CDR1 SGHNT, CDR2 YYREEE (reference sequence). V was trimmed by 2 bases and J by 12 bases, leaving 11 bases between them.

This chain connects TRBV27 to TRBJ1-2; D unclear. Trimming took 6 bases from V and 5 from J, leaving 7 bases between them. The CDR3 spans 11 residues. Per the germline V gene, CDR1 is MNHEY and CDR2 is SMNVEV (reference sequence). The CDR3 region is CASRDGYGYTF. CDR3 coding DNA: TGTGCCAGCAGGGATGGGTATGGCTACACCTTC.

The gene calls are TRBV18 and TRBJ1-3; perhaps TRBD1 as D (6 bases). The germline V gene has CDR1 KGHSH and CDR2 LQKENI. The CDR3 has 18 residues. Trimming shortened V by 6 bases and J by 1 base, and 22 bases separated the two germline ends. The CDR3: CASSPTRGGAGSGNTIYF. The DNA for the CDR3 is TGTGCCAGCTCCCCCACCCGGGGGGGCGCAGGTTCTGGAAACACCATATATTTT.

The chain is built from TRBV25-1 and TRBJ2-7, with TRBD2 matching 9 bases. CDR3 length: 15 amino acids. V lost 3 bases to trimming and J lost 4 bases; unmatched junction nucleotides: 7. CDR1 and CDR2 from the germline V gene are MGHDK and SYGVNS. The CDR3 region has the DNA TGTGCCAGCAGTGACGGGACTAGCAATAGGTACGAGCAGTACTTC. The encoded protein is CASSDGTSNRYEQYF.

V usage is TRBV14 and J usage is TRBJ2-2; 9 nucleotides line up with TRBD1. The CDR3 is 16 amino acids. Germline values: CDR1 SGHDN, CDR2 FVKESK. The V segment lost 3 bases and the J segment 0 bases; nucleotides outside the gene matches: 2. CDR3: CASSHTGGANTGELFF. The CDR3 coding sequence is TGTGCCAGCAGCCATACAGGGGGCGCGAACACCGGGGAGCTGTTTTTT.

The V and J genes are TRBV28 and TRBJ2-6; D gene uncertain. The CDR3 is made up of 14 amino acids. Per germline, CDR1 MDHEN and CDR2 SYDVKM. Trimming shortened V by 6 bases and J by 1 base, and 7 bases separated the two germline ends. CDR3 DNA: TGTGCCAGCAGAGGGCGTTCTGGGGCCAACGTCCTGACTTTC. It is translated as CASRGRSGANVLTF.

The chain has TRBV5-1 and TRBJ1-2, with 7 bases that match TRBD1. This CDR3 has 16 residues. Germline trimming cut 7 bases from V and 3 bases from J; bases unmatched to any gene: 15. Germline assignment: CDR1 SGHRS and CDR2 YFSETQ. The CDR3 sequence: CASFPGPGGQHYGYTF. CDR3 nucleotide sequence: TGCGCCAGCTTTCCCGGCCCAGGGGGGCAGCACTATGGCTACACCTTC.

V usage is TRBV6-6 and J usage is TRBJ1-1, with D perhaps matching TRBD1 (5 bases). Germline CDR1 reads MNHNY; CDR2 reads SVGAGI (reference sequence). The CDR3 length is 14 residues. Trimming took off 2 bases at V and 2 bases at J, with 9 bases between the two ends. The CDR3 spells CASSYRGRNTEAFF. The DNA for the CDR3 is TGTGCCAGCAGTTACAGGGGCAGAAACACTGAAGCTTTCTTT.

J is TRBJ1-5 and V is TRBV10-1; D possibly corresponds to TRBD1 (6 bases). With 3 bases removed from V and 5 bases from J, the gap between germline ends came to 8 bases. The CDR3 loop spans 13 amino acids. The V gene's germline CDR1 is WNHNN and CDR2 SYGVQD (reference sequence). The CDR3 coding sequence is TGCGCCAGCAGTGACAGGGGCGATCAGCCCCAGCATTTT. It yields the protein CASSDRGDQPQHF.

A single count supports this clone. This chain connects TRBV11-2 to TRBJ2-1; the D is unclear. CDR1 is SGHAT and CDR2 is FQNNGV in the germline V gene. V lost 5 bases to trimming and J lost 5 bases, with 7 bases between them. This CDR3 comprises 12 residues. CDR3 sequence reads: CASSPPNNEQFF. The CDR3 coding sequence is TGTGCCAGCAGCCCACCAAACAATGAGCAGTTCTTC.

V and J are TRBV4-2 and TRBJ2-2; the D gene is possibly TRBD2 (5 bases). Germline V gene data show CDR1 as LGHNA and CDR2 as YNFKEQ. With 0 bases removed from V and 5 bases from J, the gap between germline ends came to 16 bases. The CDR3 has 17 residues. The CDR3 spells CASSQDIPERFTGELFF. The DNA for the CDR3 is TGTGCCAGCAGCCAAGATATCCCCGAGCGGTTTACCGGGGAGCTGTTTTTT.

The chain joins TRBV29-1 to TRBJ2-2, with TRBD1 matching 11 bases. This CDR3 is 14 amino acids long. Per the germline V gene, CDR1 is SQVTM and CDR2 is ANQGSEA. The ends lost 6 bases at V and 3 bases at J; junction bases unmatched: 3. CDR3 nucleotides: TGCAGCGTCCGGGACAGGGGGGACACCGGGGAGCTGTTTTTT. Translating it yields CSVRDRGDTGELFF.

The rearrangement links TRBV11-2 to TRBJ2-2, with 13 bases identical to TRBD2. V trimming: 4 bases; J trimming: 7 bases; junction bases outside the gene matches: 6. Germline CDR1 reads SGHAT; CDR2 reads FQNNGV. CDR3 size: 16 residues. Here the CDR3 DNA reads TGTGCCAGCAGCTCAGGACTAGCGGGAGTTATCGGGGAGCTGTTTTTT. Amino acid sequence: CASSSGLAGVIGELFF.

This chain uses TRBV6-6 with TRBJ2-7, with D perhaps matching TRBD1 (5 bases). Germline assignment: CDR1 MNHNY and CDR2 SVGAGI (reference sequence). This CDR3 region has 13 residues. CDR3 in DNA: TGTGCGGCCAGCAGAGGCGACAGCTACGAGCAGTACTTC. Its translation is CAASRGDSYEQYF.

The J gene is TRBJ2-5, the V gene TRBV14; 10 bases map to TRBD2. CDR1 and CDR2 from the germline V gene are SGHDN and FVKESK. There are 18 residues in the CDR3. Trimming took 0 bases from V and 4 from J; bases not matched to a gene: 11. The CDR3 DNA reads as TGTGCCAGCAGCCAAGATCTTGGAGCGGGAGGGCCTCGAGAGACCCAGTACTTC. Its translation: CASSQDLGAGGPRETQYF.

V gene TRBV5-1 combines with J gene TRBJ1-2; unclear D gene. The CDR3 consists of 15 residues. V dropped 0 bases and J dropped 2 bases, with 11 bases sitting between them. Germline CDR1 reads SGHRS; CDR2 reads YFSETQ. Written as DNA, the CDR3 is TGCGCCAGCAGCTTGGAGGTTACCCTCAACTATGGCTACACCTTC. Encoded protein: CASSLEVTLNYGYTF.

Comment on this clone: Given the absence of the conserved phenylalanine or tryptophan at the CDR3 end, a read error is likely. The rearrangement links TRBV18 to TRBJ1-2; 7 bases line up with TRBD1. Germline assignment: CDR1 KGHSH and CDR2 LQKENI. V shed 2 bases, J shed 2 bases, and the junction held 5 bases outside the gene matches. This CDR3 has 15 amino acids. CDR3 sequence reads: CASSPGTDGNYGYTL. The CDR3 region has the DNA TGTGCCAGCTCACCAGGGACAGATGGAAACTATGGCTACACCCTC.

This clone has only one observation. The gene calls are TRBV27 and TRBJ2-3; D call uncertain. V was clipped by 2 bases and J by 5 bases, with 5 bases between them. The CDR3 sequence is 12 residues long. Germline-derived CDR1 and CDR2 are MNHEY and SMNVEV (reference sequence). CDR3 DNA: TGTGCCAGCAGTTTACACATAGATACGCAGTATTTT. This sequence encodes CASSLHIDTQYF.